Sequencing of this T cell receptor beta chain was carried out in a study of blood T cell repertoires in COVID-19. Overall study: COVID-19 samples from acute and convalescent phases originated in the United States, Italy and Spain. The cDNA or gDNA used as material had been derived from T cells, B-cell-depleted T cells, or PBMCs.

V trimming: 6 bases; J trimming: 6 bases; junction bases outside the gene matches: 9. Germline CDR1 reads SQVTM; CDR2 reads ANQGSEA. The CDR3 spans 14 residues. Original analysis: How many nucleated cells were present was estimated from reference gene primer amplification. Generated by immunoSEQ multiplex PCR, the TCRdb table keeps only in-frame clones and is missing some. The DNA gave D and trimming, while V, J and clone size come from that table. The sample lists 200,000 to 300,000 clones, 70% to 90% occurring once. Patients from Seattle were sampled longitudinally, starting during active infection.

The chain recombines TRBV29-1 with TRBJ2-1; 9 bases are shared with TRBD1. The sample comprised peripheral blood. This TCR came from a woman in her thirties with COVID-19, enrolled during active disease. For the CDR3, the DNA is TGCAGCGTCAACCGGGACAGGGTCGCCAATGAGCAGTTCTTC. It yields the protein CSVNRDRVANEQFF.